Sequencing of this T cell receptor (beta chain) was carried out in a study of tumor-infiltrating lymphocytes in primary liver carcinoma. The study, taken as a whole, reports: Found in all five tumor regions were only about 7.5-25% of top clones. Overlap between tumor regions exceeded overlap of tumor with adjacent tissue or blood. The 250 largest clones made up significantly more of tumor than blood repertoires (p = 0.039).

From unsorted bulk tissue weighing roughly 19-32 mg, DNA and RNA were co-extracted. Patients underwent surgical resection for primary liver carcinoma. TCR beta cDNA came from about 500 ng total RNA, primed with a constant-region primer. For TCR beta, libraries were produced by three nested multiplex PCR rounds using slightly modified ARM-PCR. Primers for the first two PCR rounds were TRBV1-TRBV30 forward primers and a C-beta reverse primer (10 cycles per round). In TCRdb, the multiplex PCR reads were re-called with MiXCR into one record per CDR3 protein. The sample contains 90,000 to 100,000 distinct CDR3 sequences, roughly 69% of which appear only once. A remark on this clonotype: Antigen unknown.

This CDR3 contains 16 residues. The V gene lost 0 bases and the J gene lost 3 bases, with 12 bases spanning the gap. CDR1 and CDR2 from the germline V gene are KGHSH and LQKENI. The chain has TRBV18 and TRBJ1-3; perhaps TRBD1 as D (5 bases). Sequencing used liver tumor tissue from sampling region 5. Subset here: tumor region T5, tumor centre. This clonotype was sampled from a woman aged 55-70 years with primary liver carcinoma and hepatitis B virus infection. CDR3 nucleotide sequence: TGTGCCAGCTCACCACCGAGGGGATTAAGTGGAAACACCATATATTTT. Amino acid sequence: CASSPPRGLSGNTIYF.